Presented here are 10 T cell receptor beta chains from one specimen sequenced in a study of cytomegalovirus exposure and HLA in healthy donors. Produced via immunoSEQ multiplex PCR; TCRdb's table is partial and in-frame only. The sample has approximately 150,000 clones; roughly 86% are singletons. Sequences were obtained from PBMCs. All receptors come from a man aged 18-30 years in good health and CMV-seropositive.

The gene calls are TRBV27 and TRBJ1-6; a possible D gene is TRBD1 (6 bases). The germline V gene encodes CDR1 MNHEY and CDR2 SMNVEV (reference sequence). This CDR3 region has 13 residues. Deletions cut 3 bases from V and 10 bases from J, with 10 bases between. CDR3 residues: CASSLSGESPLHF. CDR3 nucleotides: TGTGCCAGCAGTTTGTCAGGGGAATCACCCCTCCACTTT.

The chain has TRBV18 and TRBJ1-1; TRBD1 aligns across 8 bases. Germline CDR1 and CDR2: KGHSH and LQKENI. The CDR3 contains 14 residues. Trimming cost V 6 bases and J 3 bases; bases outside gene matches: 6. The CDR3 sequence: CASSPKGQDTEAFF. The CDR3 DNA reads TGTGCCAGCTCCCCAAAGGGACAGGACACTGAAGCTTTCTTT. Together with reference TRBV18 and TRBJ1-1, the CDR3 gives the full variable domain: NAGVMQNPRHLVRRRGQEARLRCSPMKGHSHVYWYRQLPEEGLKFMVYLQKENIIDESGMPKERFSAEFPKEGPSILRIQQVVRGDSAAYFCASSPKGQDTEAFFGQGTRLTVV.

The chain is built from TRBV2 and TRBJ2-6; D is uncertain. Trimming shortened V by 6 bases and J by 0 bases, and 15 bases separated the two germline ends. The CDR3 loop spans 17 amino acids. Looked up from germline, CDR1 is SNHLY and CDR2 is FYNNEI. The CDR3 bases are TGTGCCAGCAGGAAAAGAAGACTTAACTCTGGGGCCAACGTCCTGACTTTC. It is translated as CASRKRRLNSGANVLTF.

The chain joins TRBV2 to TRBJ2-5, with 8 bases identical to TRBD1. V gave up 6 bases and J gave up 7 bases; unmatched junction bases: 4. Germline CDR1 reads SNHLY; CDR2 reads FYNNEI. This CDR3 is 12 amino acids long. CDR3 loop: CASRGQGRTQYF. The CDR3 DNA reads as TGTGCCAGCAGAGGACAGGGACGGACCCAGTACTTC. The full variable domain, completed using reference TRBV2 and TRBJ2-5, is EPEVTQTPSHQVTQMGQEVILRCVPISNHLYFYWYRQILGQKVEFLVSFYNNEISEKSEIFDDQFSVERPDGSNFTLKIRSTKLEDSAMYFCASRGQGRTQYFGPGTRLLVL.

The CDR3: CASRPGLGYNEQFF. The CDR3 DNA reads TGCGCCAGTCGACCGGGACTAGGTTACAATGAGCAGTTCTTC. The chain joins TRBV5-1 to TRBJ2-1; 8 bases align to TRBD2. The V gene end was trimmed by 8 bases and the J gene end by 4 bases; junction bases not matched to a gene: 8. The V gene's germline CDR1 is SGHRS and CDR2 YFSETQ. CDR3 size: 14 residues.

This clone occurred a few times. The chain couples TRBV19 to TRBJ2-1, with 10 bases aligning to TRBD2. CDR1 LNHDA and CDR2 SQIVND come from the germline V gene (reference sequence). The CDR3 loop spans 16 amino acids. Trimming cost V 5 bases and J 2 bases; bases outside gene matches: 6. The CDR3 DNA follows: TGTGCCAGTAGTGCCAAAGGGACTAGCGCCTACAATGAGCAGTTCTTC. The encoded protein is CASSAKGTSAYNEQFF. The full variable domain, with the rest looked up from reference TRBV19 and TRBJ2-1, is DGGITQSPKYLFRKEGQNVTLSCEQNLNHDAMYWYRQDPGQGLRLIYYSQIVNDFQKGDIAEGYSVSREKKESFPLTVTSAQKNPTAFYLCASSAKGTSAYNEQFFGPGTRLTVL.

The V gene is TRBV5-4, the J gene TRBJ2-1; 8 bases align to TRBD2. Germline V gives CDR1 SGHNT, CDR2 YYREEE (reference sequence). Germline trimming cut 4 bases from V and 9 bases from J; bases unmatched to any gene: 12. This CDR3 has 15 residues. This CDR3 is CASSLGREGQGEQFF. The CDR3 DNA reads as TGTGCCAGCAGCCTAGGCCGGGAGGGCCAAGGTGAGCAGTTCTTC. The full variable domain, in which reference TRBV5-4 and TRBJ2-1 provide the parts outside the CDR3, is ETGVTQSPTHLIKTRGQQVTLRCSSQSGHNTVSWYQQALGQGPQFIFQYYREEENGRGNFPPRFSGLQFPNYSSELNVNALELDDSALYLCASSLGREGQGEQFFGPGTRLTVL.

This clone came up once. The chain employs TRBV6-1 and TRBJ1-2; TRBD1 agrees at 8 bases. CDR1 and CDR2 from the germline V gene are MNHNS and SASEGT. This CDR3 comprises 13 residues. The V segment lost 4 bases and the J segment 6 bases; nucleotides outside the gene matches: 4. CDR3 DNA: TGTGCCAGCAGTGGAGGACAGGGAAATGGCTACACCTTC. It specifies CASSGGQGNGYTF.

This rearrangement joins TRBV28 to TRBJ2-4; 8 bases match TRBD1. Per the germline V gene, CDR1 is MDHEN and CDR2 is SYDVKM. V trimming: 2 bases; J trimming: 3 bases; junction bases outside the gene matches: 0. This CDR3 comprises 14 residues. This CDR3 is CASSLGTGKNIQYF. The CDR3 DNA is TGTGCCAGCAGTTTAGGGACAGGCAAAAACATTCAGTACTTC.

The chain joins TRBV6-5 to TRBJ2-4; TRBD2 aligns across 7 bases. The CDR3 is 15 residues long. Germline V gives CDR1 MNHEY, CDR2 SVGAGI. V was pared by 6 bases and J by 3 bases, with 8 bases of the junction left unmatched. The CDR3 reads CASRTRGDGKNIQYF. The CDR3 DNA reads TGTGCCAGCAGGACACGGGGGGATGGCAAAAACATTCAGTACTTC.